The present TCR beta chain was sequenced within a study of human thymus T cells. V lost 1 base and J lost 5; bases outside the gene matches: 4. Germline V CDR1 and CDR2: LNHDA, SQIVND (reference sequence). The CDR3 has 15 amino acids. Generated by immunoSEQ multiplex PCR, the TCRdb table keeps only in-frame clones and is missing some. There are about 46,000 clones in the sample; 95% occur only once, and about 0.17% lies in the top ten. Healthy Finnish infants having corrective surgery for congenital heart defects served as donors. The chain carries TRBV19 and TRBJ2-2, with 7 bases that match TRBD2. The TCR originated in a girl less than two years old with a congenital heart defect but otherwise immunologically healthy. The specimen was blood. The CDR3 region is CASSIGGSGTGELFF. The CDR3 nucleotides are TGTGCCAGTAGTATAGGCGGGAGTGGTACCGGGGAGCTGTTTTTT. Variable domain in full (rest from reference TRBV19 and TRBJ2-2): DGGITQSPKYLFRKEGQNVTLSCEQNLNHDAMYWYRQDPGQGLRLIYYSQIVNDFQKGDIAEGYSVSREKKESFPLTVTSAQKNPTAFYLCASSIGGSGTGELFFGEGSRLTVL.